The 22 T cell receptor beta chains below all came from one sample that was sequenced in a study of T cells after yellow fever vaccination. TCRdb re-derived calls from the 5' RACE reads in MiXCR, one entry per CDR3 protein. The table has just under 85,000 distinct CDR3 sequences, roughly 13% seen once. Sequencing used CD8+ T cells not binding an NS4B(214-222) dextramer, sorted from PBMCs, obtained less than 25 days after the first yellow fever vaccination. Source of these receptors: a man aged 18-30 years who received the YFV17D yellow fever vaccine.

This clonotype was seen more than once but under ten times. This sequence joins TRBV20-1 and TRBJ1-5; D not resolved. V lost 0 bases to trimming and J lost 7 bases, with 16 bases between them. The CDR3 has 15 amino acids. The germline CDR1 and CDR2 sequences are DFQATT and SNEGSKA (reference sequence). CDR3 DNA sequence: TGCAGTGCTAGAGATCTGGGGATAAGAGGCCAGCCCCAGCATTTT. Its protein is CSARDLGIRGQPQHF.

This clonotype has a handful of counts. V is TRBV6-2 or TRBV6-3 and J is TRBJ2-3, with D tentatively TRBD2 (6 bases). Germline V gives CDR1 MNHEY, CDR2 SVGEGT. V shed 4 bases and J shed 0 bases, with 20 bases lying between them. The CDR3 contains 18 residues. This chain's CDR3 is CASSSSAGTRTSTDTQYF. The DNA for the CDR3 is TGTGCCAGCAGTTCCTCTGCCGGGACTCGAACTAGCACAGATACGCAGTATTTT.

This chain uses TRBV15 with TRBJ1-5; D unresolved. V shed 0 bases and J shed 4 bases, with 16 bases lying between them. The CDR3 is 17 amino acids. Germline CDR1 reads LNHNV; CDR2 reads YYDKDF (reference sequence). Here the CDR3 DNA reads TGTGCCACCAGCAGAGATTGGCTGGCCAGCAGTAATCAGCCCCAGCATTTT. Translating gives CATSRDWLASSNQPQHF.

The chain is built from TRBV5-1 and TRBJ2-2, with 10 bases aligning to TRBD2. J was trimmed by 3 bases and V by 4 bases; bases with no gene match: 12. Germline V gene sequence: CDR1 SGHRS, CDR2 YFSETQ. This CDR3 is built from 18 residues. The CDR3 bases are TGCGCCAGCAGCCCGGAGGCAGGACTAGCGGTCTACACCGGGGAGCTGTTTTTT. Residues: CASSPEAGLAVYTGELFF.

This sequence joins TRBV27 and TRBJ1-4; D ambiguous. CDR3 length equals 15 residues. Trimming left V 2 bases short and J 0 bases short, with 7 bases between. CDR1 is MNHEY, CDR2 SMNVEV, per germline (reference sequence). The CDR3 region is CASSLGYATNEKLFF. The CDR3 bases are TGTGCCAGCAGTTTAGGTTATGCAACTAATGAAAAACTGTTTTTT. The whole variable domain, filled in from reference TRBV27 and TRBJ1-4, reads EAQVTQNPRYLITVTGKKLTVTCSQNMNHEYMSWYRQDPGLGLRQIYYSMNVEVTDKGDVPEGYKVSRKEKRNFPLILESPSPNQTSLYFCASSLGYATNEKLFFGSGTQLSVL.

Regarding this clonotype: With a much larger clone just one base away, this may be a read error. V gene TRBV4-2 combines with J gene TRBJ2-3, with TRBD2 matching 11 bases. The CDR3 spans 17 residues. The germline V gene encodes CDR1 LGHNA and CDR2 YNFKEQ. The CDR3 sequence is CASSQSGTSGFTDPQYF. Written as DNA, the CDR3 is TGTGCCAGCAGCCAGTCCGGGACTAGCGGATTCACAGATCCGCAGTATTTT.

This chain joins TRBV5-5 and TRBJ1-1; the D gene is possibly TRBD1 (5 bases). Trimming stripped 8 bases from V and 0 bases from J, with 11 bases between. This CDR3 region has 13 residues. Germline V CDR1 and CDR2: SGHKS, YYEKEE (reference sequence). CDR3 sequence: CASTTDLNTEAFF. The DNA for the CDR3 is TGTGCCAGTACGACAGACTTGAACACTGAAGCTTTCTTT.

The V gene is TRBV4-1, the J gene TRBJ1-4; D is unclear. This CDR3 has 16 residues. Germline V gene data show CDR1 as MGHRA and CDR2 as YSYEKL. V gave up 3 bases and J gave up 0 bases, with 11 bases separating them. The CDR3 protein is CASSQSSPTTNEKLFF. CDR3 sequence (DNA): TGCGCCAGCAGCCAGTCGAGCCCTACAACTAATGAAAAACTGTTTTTT.

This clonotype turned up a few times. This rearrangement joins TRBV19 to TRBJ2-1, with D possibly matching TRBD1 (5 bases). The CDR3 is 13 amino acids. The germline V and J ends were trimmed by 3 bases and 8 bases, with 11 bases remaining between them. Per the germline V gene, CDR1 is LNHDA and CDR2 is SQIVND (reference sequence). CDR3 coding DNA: TGTGCCAGTAGTATCGGCTGGGGCCATGAGCAGTTCTTC. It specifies CASSIGWGHEQFF.

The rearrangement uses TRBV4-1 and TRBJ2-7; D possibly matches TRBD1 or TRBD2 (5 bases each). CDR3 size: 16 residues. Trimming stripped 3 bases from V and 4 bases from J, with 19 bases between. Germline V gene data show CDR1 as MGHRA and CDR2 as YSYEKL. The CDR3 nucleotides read TGCGCCAGCAGCCAGAGGGGTCCACTGGGCTCGTACGAGCAGTACGTC. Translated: CASSQRGPLGSYEQYV.

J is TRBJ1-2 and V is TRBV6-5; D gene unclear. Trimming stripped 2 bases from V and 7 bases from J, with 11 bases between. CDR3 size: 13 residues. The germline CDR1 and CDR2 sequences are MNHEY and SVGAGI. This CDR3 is CASSYSGSAGYTF. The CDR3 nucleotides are TGTGCCAGCAGTTACAGCGGGTCAGCTGGCTACACCTTC.

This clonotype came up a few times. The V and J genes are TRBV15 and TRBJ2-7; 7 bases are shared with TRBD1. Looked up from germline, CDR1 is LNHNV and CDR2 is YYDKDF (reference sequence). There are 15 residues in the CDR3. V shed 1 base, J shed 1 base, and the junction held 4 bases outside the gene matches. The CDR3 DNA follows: TGTGCCACCAGCAGAGGGGACAGCGCGTCCTACGAGCAGTACTTC. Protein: CATSRGDSASYEQYF.

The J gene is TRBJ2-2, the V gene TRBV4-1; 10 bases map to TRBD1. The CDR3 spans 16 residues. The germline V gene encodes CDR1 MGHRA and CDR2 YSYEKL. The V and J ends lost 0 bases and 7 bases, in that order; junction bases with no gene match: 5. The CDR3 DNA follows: TGCGCCAGCAGCCAAGATTTGACAGGGGGCAGCGGGGAGCTGTTTTTT. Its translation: CASSQDLTGGSGELFF.

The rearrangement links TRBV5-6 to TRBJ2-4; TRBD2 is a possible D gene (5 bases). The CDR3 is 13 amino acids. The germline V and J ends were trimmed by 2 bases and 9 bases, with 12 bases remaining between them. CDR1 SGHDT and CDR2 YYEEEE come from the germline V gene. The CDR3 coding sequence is TGTGCCAGCAGCTTTGGACTGGGCAGCATTCAGTACTTC. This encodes CASSFGLGSIQYF.

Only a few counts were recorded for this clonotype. CDR3 nucleotides: TGTGCCAGCGCCCCCCCCGTCACAGATACGCAGTATTTT. Protein product: CASAPPVTDTQYF. The rearrangement uses TRBV7-9 and TRBJ2-3, with no clear D. The germline V and J ends were trimmed by 8 bases and 2 bases, with 11 bases remaining between them. The CDR3 is 13 residues long. Germline CDR1 SEHNR, CDR2 FQNEAQ (reference sequence).

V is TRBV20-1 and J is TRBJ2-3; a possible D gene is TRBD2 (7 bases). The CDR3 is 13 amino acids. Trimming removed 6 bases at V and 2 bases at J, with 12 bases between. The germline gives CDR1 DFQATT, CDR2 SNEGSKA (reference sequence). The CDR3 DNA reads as TGCAGTGCGTGGGGGGGCAACACAGATACGCAGTATTTT. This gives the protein CSAWGGNTDTQYF.

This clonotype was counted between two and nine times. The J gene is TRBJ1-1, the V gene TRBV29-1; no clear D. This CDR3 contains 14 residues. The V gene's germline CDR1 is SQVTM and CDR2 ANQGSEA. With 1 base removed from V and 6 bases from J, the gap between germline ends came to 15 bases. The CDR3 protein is CSVEAAASGAEAFF. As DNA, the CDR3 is TGCAGCGTTGAAGCGGCAGCCTCCGGGGCTGAAGCTTTCTTT.

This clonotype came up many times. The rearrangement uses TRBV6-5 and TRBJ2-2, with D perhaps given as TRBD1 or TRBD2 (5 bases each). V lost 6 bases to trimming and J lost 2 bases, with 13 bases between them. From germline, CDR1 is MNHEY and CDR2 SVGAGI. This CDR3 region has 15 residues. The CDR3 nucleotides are TGTGCCAGCAGGTGGCTGGGGGAAAACACCGGGGAGCTGTTTTTT. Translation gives CASRWLGENTGELFF.

DNA for the CDR3: TGTGCCAGCAGATATCCGGGACTAGCGACAGATACGCAGTATTTT. Amino acid sequence: CASRYPGLATDTQYF. The rearrangement uses TRBV7-2 and TRBJ2-3, with 10 positions matching TRBD2. The germline V gene encodes CDR1 SGHTA and CDR2 FQGNSA. V dropped 6 bases and J dropped 3; count of bases not matched to a gene: 6. The CDR3 covers 15 residues.

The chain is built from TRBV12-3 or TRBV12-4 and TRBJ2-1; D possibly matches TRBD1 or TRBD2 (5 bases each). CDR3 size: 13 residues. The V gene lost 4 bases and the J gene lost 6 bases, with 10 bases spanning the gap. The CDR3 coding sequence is TGTGCCAGCAGTTCACGGGGCTTCAATGAGCAGTTCTTC. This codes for CASSSRGFNEQFF.

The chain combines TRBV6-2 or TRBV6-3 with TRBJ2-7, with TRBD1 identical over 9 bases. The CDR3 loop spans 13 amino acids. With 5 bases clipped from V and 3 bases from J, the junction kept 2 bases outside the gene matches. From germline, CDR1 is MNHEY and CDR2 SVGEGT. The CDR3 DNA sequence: TGTGCCAGCAGTATGGGACAGGGCTACGAGCAGTACGTC. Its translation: CASSMGQGYEQYV.

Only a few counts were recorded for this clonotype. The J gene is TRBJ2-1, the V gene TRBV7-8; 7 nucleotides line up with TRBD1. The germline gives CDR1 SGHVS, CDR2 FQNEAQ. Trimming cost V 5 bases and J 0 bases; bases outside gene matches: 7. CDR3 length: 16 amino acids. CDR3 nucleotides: TGTGCCAGCAGCCCCGGGACAGCAAGCTCCTACAATGAGCAGTTCTTC. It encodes CASSPGTASSYNEQFF.